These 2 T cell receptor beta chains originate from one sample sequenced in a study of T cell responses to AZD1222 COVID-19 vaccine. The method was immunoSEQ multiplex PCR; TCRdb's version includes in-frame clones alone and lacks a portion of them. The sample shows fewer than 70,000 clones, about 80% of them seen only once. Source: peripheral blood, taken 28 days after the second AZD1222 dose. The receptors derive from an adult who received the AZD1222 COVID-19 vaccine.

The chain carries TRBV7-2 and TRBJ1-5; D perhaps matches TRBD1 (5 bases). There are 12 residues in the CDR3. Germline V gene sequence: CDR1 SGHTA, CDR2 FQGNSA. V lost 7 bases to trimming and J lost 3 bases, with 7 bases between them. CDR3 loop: CASTRANQPQHF. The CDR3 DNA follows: TGTGCCAGCACCAGGGCCAATCAGCCCCAGCATTTT.

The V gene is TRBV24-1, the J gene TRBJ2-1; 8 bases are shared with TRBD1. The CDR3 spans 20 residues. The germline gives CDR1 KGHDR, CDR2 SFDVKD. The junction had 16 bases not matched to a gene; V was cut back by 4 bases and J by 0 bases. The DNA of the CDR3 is TGTGCCACCAGTGAAGCAGGGGGCACCAAAGGCCCAAGCTCCTACAATGAGCAGTTCTTC. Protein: CATSEAGGTKGPSSYNEQFF.